This record covers a single T cell receptor beta chain. This sample was included in a study of T cell changes during pregnancy in multiple sclerosis. Assay used: immunoSEQ multiplex PCR; TCRdb lists only in-frame clones, some missing. Of under 70,000 clones listed, 91% were seen once; the top ten hold 2% to 2.5%. The germline CDR1 and CDR2 sequences are LNHDA and SQIVND (reference sequence). The ends were cut back, 5 bases at V and 4 bases at J, with 19 bases in the middle. The CDR3 loop spans 16 amino acids. The clonotype comes from a female donor in good health, enrolled as a control in a pregnancy study. This chain joins TRBV19 and TRBJ2-3; D might be TRBD2 (6 bases). Here the sequenced sample was peripheral blood, taken in the third trimester of pregnancy. The CDR3 sequence: CASSPRIAAYSDTQYF. The DNA for the CDR3 is TGTGCCAGTAGTCCCCGAATAGCGGCCTACTCAGATACGCAGTATTTT.